This TCR beta chain was identified in a study of blood T cell repertoires in COVID-19. Across the study: The study drew acute and convalescent COVID-19 samples from the United States, Italy and Spain. Nucleic acid was either cDNA or gDNA, and it came from T cells, B-cell-depleted T cells, or PBMCs.

In the authors' methods: Amplification from reference gene primers served as the basis for estimated nucleated cell counts. Assay used: immunoSEQ multiplex PCR; TCRdb lists only in-frame clones, some missing. Clone size and the V and J calls come from that table; the DNA yielded D and trimming. The repertoire includes about 260,000 clones, about 90% of them detected once, and less than 1.6% sits in the top ten. The CDR3 loop spans 14 amino acids. Looked up from germline, CDR1 is KGHSH and CDR2 is LQKENI. The germline V and J ends were trimmed by 5 bases and 3 bases, with 14 bases remaining between them.

This clonotype originated in a woman in her thirties or forties who had recovered from COVID-19. The chain has TRBV18 and TRBJ2-7, with a tentative D call TRBD2 (6 bases). The sequenced sample was peripheral blood. The CDR3 protein is CASSGTGLRYEQYF. The CDR3 DNA follows: TGTGCCAGCTCAGGTACGGGACTTCGCTACGAGCAGTACTTC. The full variable domain, in which reference TRBV18 and TRBJ2-7 provide the parts outside the CDR3, is NAGVMQNPRHLVRRRGQEARLRCSPMKGHSHVYWYRQLPEEGLKFMVYLQKENIIDESGMPKERFSAEFPKEGPSILRIQQVVRGDSAAYFCASSGTGLRYEQYFGPGTRLTVT.